Following are 24 T cell receptor beta chains from one sample sequenced in a study of T cells after yellow fever vaccination. TCRdb ran MiXCR on the 5' RACE reads and lists one entry per CDR3 protein. This sample has 300,000 to 350,000 distinct CDR3 sequences, with about 4% found just once. The material was PBMCs, obtained 5 days after the yellow fever booster vaccination. These TCRs come from a man aged 18 to 35 who received the YFV17D yellow fever vaccine.

This clonotype was picked up many times. The V gene is TRBV21-1, the J gene TRBJ2-7; the D segment call TRBD2 is taken from the table without a DNA check. TRBV21-1 is marked as a pseudogene. The CDR3 sequence is 13 residues long. The CDR3 sequence is CASSKGGAYEQYV. DNA of the CDR3: TGTGCCAGCAGCAAAGGCGGGGCCTACGAGCAGTACGTC.

This clonotype was counted at least ten times. The genes are TRBV7-2 and TRBJ2-7; no firm D call. V lost 4 bases, J lost 3 bases, and 7 bases lay in between. This CDR3 contains 12 residues. Germline-derived CDR1 and CDR2 are SGHTA and FQGNSA. Here the CDR3 reads CASSSFYYEQYF. The CDR3 DNA follows: TGTGCCAGCAGCTCCTTTTACTACGAGCAGTACTTC. The variable domain in full, completed from reference TRBV7-2 and TRBJ2-7, reads GAGVSQSPSNKVTEKGKDVELRCDPISGHTALYWYRQSLGQGLEFLIYFQGNSAPDKSGLPSDRFSAERTGGSVSTLTIQRTQQEDSAVYLCASSSFYYEQYFGPGTRLTVT.

The gene calls are TRBV5-6 and TRBJ2-2; tentatively, D is TRBD1 (6 bases). V was cut by 3 bases and J by 1 base, with 16 bases left in between. Germline loops: CDR1 SGHDT, CDR2 YYEEEE. This CDR3 comprises 17 residues. The CDR3 DNA sequence: TGTGCCAGCAGCTGGGAACCGGGACATAAGAACACCGGGGAGCTGTTTTTT. This codes for CASSWEPGHKNTGELFF.

The V gene is TRBV2, the J gene TRBJ2-1, with TRBD2 identical over 7 bases. Germline V gene sequence: CDR1 SNHLY, CDR2 FYNNEI. This CDR3 spans 17 amino acids. V lost 5 bases to trimming and J lost 8 bases; unmatched junction nucleotides: 18. The CDR3 is CASSKFLRDRRGDEQFF. Here the CDR3 DNA reads TGTGCCAGCAGTAAATTTCTCCGGGACCGACGGGGGGATGAGCAGTTCTTC. The whole variable domain, remainder taken from reference TRBV2 and TRBJ2-1, is EPEVTQTPSHQVTQMGQEVILRCVPISNHLYFYWYRQILGQKVEFLVSFYNNEISEKSEIFDDQFSVERPDGSNFTLKIRSTKLEDSAMYFCASSKFLRDRRGDEQFFGPGTRLTVL.

J is TRBJ2-4 and V is TRBV7-2, with 10 bases identical to TRBD1. CDR3 size: 14 residues. Germline-derived CDR1 and CDR2 are SGHTA and FQGNSA. With V trimmed by 3 bases and J by 10 bases, 6 bases remained unmatched. The CDR3 region is CASSLTGGAGIQYF. The CDR3 DNA reads TGTGCCAGCAGCTTGACAGGGGGCGCAGGTATTCAGTACTTC. Full variable domain (outside the CDR3, taken from reference TRBV7-2 and TRBJ2-4): GAGVSQSPSNKVTEKGKDVELRCDPISGHTALYWYRQSLGQGLEFLIYFQGNSAPDKSGLPSDRFSAERTGGSVSTLTIQRTQQEDSAVYLCASSLTGGAGIQYFGAGTRLSVL.

J is TRBJ1-5 and V is TRBV12-3 or TRBV12-4, with D perhaps matching TRBD1 (5 bases). V was trimmed by 7 bases and J by 5 bases, leaving 15 bases between them. CDR3 length: 14 residues. CDR3 DNA: TGTGCCAGCACTCTGGGGGGATTTCATCAGCCCCAGCATTTT. Encoded protein: CASTLGGFHQPQHF.

This clonotype was seen repeatedly, ten times or more. The V call is TRBV7-2, the J call TRBJ2-7; 7 positions agree with TRBD2. This CDR3 contains 15 residues. Germline V CDR1 and CDR2: SGHTA, FQGNSA. V gave up 5 bases and J gave up 3 bases; unmatched junction bases: 10. The CDR3, as DNA: TGTGCCAGCAGCCGAGTCGGGACTATCGGCTACGAGCAGTACTTC. As protein: CASSRVGTIGYEQYF.

Ten or more counts support this clonotype. The chain uses TRBV6-5 and TRBJ1-2, with 9 bases identical to TRBD1. Per the germline V gene, CDR1 is MNHEY and CDR2 is SVGAGI. CDR3 length equals 15 residues. V shed 5 bases, J shed 5 bases, and the junction held 9 bases outside the gene matches. CDR3 DNA: TGTGCCAGCAGTACCGGGACAGGGCTTCGTTATGGCTACACCTTC. As protein: CASSTGTGLRYGYTF.

This clonotype appeared a few times. The genes are TRBV11-2 and TRBJ1-1; the match to TRBD1 covers 8 bases. Germline V lookup: CDR1 SGHAT, CDR2 FQNNGV. Trimming took 4 bases from V and 4 from J; bases not matched to a gene: 8. This CDR3 has 15 amino acids. The DNA for the CDR3 is TGTGCCAGCAGCTCAAGACAGGGGCTTGGCACTGAAGCTTTCTTT. It yields the protein CASSSRQGLGTEAFF.

This clonotype was counted at least ten times. The chain recombines TRBV12-3 or TRBV12-4 with TRBJ1-2; 9 bases match TRBD1. The CDR3 length is 15 residues. V gave up 5 bases and J gave up 4 bases; unmatched junction bases: 8. This CDR3 reads CASSARDRAVYGYTF. The CDR3 DNA sequence: TGTGCCAGCAGTGCCCGGGACAGGGCAGTCTATGGCTACACCTTC.

This clonotype occurred a few times. The V gene is TRBV5-1, the J gene TRBJ2-5; perhaps TRBD1 as D (5 bases). This CDR3 has 14 residues. Between the trimmed V and J ends, which lost 2 bases and 4 bases, there was a span of 12 bases. Germline CDR1 and CDR2: SGHRS and YFSETQ. The CDR3 bases are TGCGCCAGCAGCTTACAGGCACCGGGAGAGACCCAGTACTTC. Its translation is CASSLQAPGETQYF.

The V gene is TRBV29-1, the J gene TRBJ2-7; TRBD1 might be the D (5 bases). The CDR3 is 11 residues long. CDR1 and CDR2 from the germline V gene are SQVTM and ANQGSEA. V lost 5 bases to trimming and J lost 2 bases, with 7 bases between them. CDR3 DNA sequence: TGCAGCGTTAGGGGCCCCTACGAGCAGTACTTC. It yields the protein CSVRGPYEQYF.

V and J are TRBV20-1 and TRBJ1-5; D might be TRBD1 (5 bases). The ends were cut back, 0 bases at V and 5 bases at J, with 8 bases in the middle. From germline, CDR1 is DFQATT and CDR2 SNEGSKA (reference sequence). CDR3 length equals 13 residues. The CDR3 DNA follows: TGCAGTGCTAGAGAAACGGGGGATCAGCCCCAGCATTTT. Translation gives CSARETGDQPQHF.

The J gene is TRBJ2-5, the V gene TRBV2; the D is unclear. The germline V gene has CDR1 SNHLY and CDR2 FYNNEI. The CDR3 length is 11 residues. Trimming cost V 6 bases and J 6 bases, with 8 bases left between them. The DNA for the CDR3 is TGTGCCAGCAGAACCTGGCAGACCCAGTACTTC. As protein: CASRTWQTQYF.

This clonotype was recorded a few times. J is TRBJ2-3 and V is TRBV4-3; TRBD2 agrees at 14 bases. The V gene's germline CDR1 is LGHNA and CDR2 YSLEER. The CDR3 has 18 residues. The V segment lost 1 base and the J segment 0 bases; nucleotides outside the gene matches: 3. The CDR3 DNA is TGCGCCAGCAGCCAAGGACTAGCGGGGGGGCCTAGCACAGATACGCAGTATTTT. It is translated as CASSQGLAGGPSTDTQYF.

This clonotype showed up many times. This chain connects TRBV10-3 to TRBJ2-4; TRBD1 matches 11 bases. J was trimmed by 1 base and V by 3 bases; bases with no gene match: 2. The CDR3 is 16 amino acids. Germline V gives CDR1 ENHRY, CDR2 SYGVKD. CDR3 DNA sequence: TGTGCCATCAGTGACGGACAGGGGGCTGCCAAAAACATTCAGTACTTC. This translates into CAISDGQGAAKNIQYF.

This clonotype occurred a few times. The V gene is TRBV7-2, the J gene TRBJ2-2, with 11 nucleotides matching TRBD2. Germline V gene sequence: CDR1 SGHTA, CDR2 FQGNSA. The CDR3 runs 17 residues. The junction had 2 bases not matched to a gene; V was cut back by 0 bases and J by 2 bases. The CDR3: CASSLASGGVNTGELFF. The CDR3 DNA is TGTGCCAGCAGCTTAGCTAGCGGGGGGGTCAACACCGGGGAGCTGTTTTTT.

At least ten counts were recorded for this clonotype. This chain connects TRBV4-1 to TRBJ2-3, with D perhaps matching TRBD2 (5 bases). The CDR3 length is 15 residues. Deletions cut 0 bases from V and 5 bases from J, with 12 bases between. Germline values: CDR1 MGHRA, CDR2 YSYEKL. The CDR3 sequence: CASSQDQAAVDTQYF. DNA of the CDR3: TGCGCCAGCAGCCAAGATCAAGCGGCGGTAGATACGCAGTATTTT.

This clonotype has ten or more counts. V is TRBV5-1 and J is TRBJ2-7; D may be TRBD2 (6 bases). This CDR3 contains 15 residues. Germline assignment: CDR1 SGHRS and CDR2 YFSETQ. V lost 4 bases and J lost 1, with 15 bases in between. The CDR3 DNA reads TGCGCCAGCAGCCCCGGAGGGTCACCTTCCTACGAGCAGTACGTC. As protein: CASSPGGSPSYEQYV.

This chain joins TRBV7-6 and TRBJ2-7; 9 bases line up with TRBD2. The CDR3 spans 13 residues. Trimming at V came to 3 bases and at J to 6 bases, leaving 3 bases not matched to a gene. Germline CDR1 reads SGHVS; CDR2 reads FNYEAQ. The DNA of the CDR3 is TGTGCCAGCAGCTTGGGGACTAGCACCGAGCAGTACGTC. This codes for CASSLGTSTEQYV.

A few counts support this clonotype. J is TRBJ2-5 and V is TRBV5-1; D uncertain. V was clipped by 4 bases and J by 3 bases, with 7 bases between them. CDR3 length: 12 residues. The germline V gene encodes CDR1 SGHRS and CDR2 YFSETQ. CDR3 DNA: TGCGCCAGCAGCGTGGACGAAGAGACCCAGTACTTC. Amino acids: CASSVDEETQYF.

This clonotype was recorded many times. The chain uses TRBV7-9 and TRBJ1-1; no firm D call. The CDR3 is 13 residues long. Trimming cost V 6 bases and J 6 bases, with 14 bases left between them. The germline gives CDR1 SEHNR, CDR2 FQNEAQ (reference sequence). This CDR3 reads CASSYIGISEAFF. For the CDR3, the DNA is TGTGCCAGCAGTTATATTGGGATATCTGAAGCTTTCTTT.

There are many counts of this clonotype. The gene calls are TRBV12-3 or TRBV12-4 and TRBJ1-2; possibly TRBD1 for D (6 bases). Trimming cost V 1 base and J 8 bases, with 17 bases left between them. CDR3 size: 15 residues. The CDR3, as DNA: TGTGCCAGCAGTTTAGACCCTACAGGGCCCCGAGGCTACACCTTC. It yields the protein CASSLDPTGPRGYTF.

This clonotype was counted only a few times. The chain recombines TRBV5-1 with TRBJ2-2; TRBD2 matches at 9 bases. Germline V gives CDR1 SGHRS, CDR2 YFSETQ. With V trimmed by 1 base and J by 3 bases, 7 bases remained unmatched. This CDR3 contains 17 residues. CDR3 amino acids: CASSLSLSSGDTGELFF. The CDR3 DNA reads TGCGCCAGCAGCTTGTCCCTTTCTAGCGGGGACACCGGGGAGCTGTTTTTT.